Listed below are T cell receptor beta chains from one sample, sequenced in a study of identical twins. TCRdb re-analysed the 5' RACE reads in MiXCR, keeping a single row per CDR3 protein. The top ten hold 8.5% to 10% of the sample, which has a few hundred thousand distinct CDR3 sequences, roughly 10% seen once. Sequencing was performed on naive T cells sorted from blood. The receptors were sampled from a woman aged 45-65 years in good health. CDR3s include the opening cysteine and the closing phenylalanine or tryptophan. A D gene is named only where the DNA matches it firmly. Only some rows state a clone size, as once, few, many or a class for expanded clones.

j_call | d_call | v_call | clone_size | cdr3_aa | cdr3_nt
TRBJ2-1 | NA | TRBV4-2 | NA | CASSQVSGGGEQFF | TGTGCCAGCAGCCAAGTTTCAGGGGGAGGTGAGCAGTTCTTC
TRBJ2-3 | NA | TRBV6-1 | few | CASSVSRVSTDTQYF | TGTGCCAGCAGTGTGAGCAGGGTTAGCACAGATACGCAGTATTTT
TRBJ1-6 | NA | TRBV11-3 | many | CASSRKSSYNSPLHF | TGTGCCAGCAGCCGGAAGAGCTCCTATAATTCACCCCTCCACTTT
TRBJ2-1 | NA | TRBV6-2/TRBV6-3 | NA | CASSQSYEQFF | TGTGCCAGCAGCCAATCGTATGAGCAGTTCTTC
TRBJ2-3 | NA | TRBV20-1 | few | CSARPPGENTDTQYF | TGCAGTGCTAGGCCCCCGGGGGAGAACACAGATACGCAGTATTTT
TRBJ1-2 | NA | TRBV12-3/TRBV12-4 | few | CASSFDRRGYTF | TGTGCCAGCAGTTTCGACCGGAGGGGCTACACCTTC
TRBJ1-2 | NA | TRBV12-3/TRBV12-4 | many | CAINKGLGYGYTF | TGTGCCATCAACAAGGGGTTGGGGTATGGCTACACCTTC
TRBJ1-5 | NA | TRBV11-2 | many | CASSLDPGLPQHF | TGTGCCAGCAGCTTAGATCCAGGGCTACCCCAGCATTTT
TRBJ2-2 | TRBD1 | TRBV7-8 | many | CASSLRLPTGGNTGELFF | TGTGCCAGCAGCTTACGACTTCCGACAGGGGGGAACACCGGGGAGCTGTTTTTT
TRBJ2-2 | NA | TRBV20-1 | few | CSARFGNRELFF | TGCAGTGCTAGGTTCGGAAACAGGGAGCTGTTTTTT
TRBJ1-1 | NA | TRBV20-1 | many | CSALGRDTEAFF | TGCAGTGCCTTGGGGCGGGACACTGAAGCTTTCTTT
TRBJ2-5 | TRBD1 | TRBV20-1 | many | CSAAFFLATGQETQYF | TGCAGTGCCGCCTTTTTCCTCGCGACAGGGCAAGAGACCCAGTACTTC
TRBJ1-5 | NA | TRBV20-1 | many | CSARDLTGINQPQHF | TGCAGTGCTAGAGATCTTACAGGGATCAATCAGCCCCAGCATTTT
TRBJ2-3 | TRBD2 | TRBV6-5 | NA | CASSYHGGISTDTQYF | TGTGCCAGCAGTTACCACGGGGGGATTAGCACAGATACGCAGTATTTT
TRBJ2-1 | NA | TRBV2 | few | CASTSGGYNEQFF | TGTGCCAGCACAAGCGGAGGTTACAATGAGCAGTTCTTC
TRBJ2-1 | TRBD1 | TRBV5-1 | few | CASRRDSSYNEQFF | TGCGCCAGCAGACGGGACAGCTCCTACAATGAGCAGTTCTTC
TRBJ2-5 | NA | TRBV20-1 | NA | CSATQQETQYF | TGCAGTGCTACACAACAAGAGACCCAGTACTTC
TRBJ2-1 | TRBD2 | TRBV4-2 | NA | CASSLPPSGVGNEQFF | TGTGCCAGCAGCCTTCCCCCTAGCGGGGTGGGCAATGAGCAGTTCTTC
TRBJ2-3 | TRBD2 | TRBV4-1 | NA | CASSPGPGLAGGYTDTQYF | TGCGCCAGCAGCCCCGGGCCGGGACTAGCGGGAGGGTACACAGATACGCAGTATTTT
TRBJ2-7 | TRBD1 | TRBV7-9 | few | CASSPPGQGSNEQYF | TGTGCCAGCAGCCCACCGGGACAGGGAAGTAACGAGCAGTACTTC
TRBJ1-3 | NA | TRBV11-3 | NA | CASSLWPSSGNTIYF | TGTGCCAGCAGCTTATGGCCGTCCTCTGGAAACACCATATATTTT
TRBJ2-2 | NA | TRBV11-2 | many | CASSLLGVGVVSGELFF | TGTGCCAGCAGCTTATTGGGGGTTGGCGTTGTCTCCGGGGAGCTGTTTTTT
TRBJ2-3 | NA | TRBV12-3/TRBV12-4 | NA | CASSPTGLSTDTQYF | TGTGCCAGCAGTCCTACAGGGTTAAGCACAGATACGCAGTATTTT
TRBJ2-2 | TRBD2 | TRBV3-1 | few | CASSQAGLSGRAAGELFF | TGTGCCAGCAGCCAAGCTGGGCTGAGCGGGAGGGCCGCCGGGGAGCTGTTTTTT
TRBJ2-3 | TRBD1 | TRBV7-2 | NA | CASSTDRGSDTQYF | TGTGCCAGCAGCACAGACAGGGGGTCAGATACGCAGTATTTT
TRBJ2-7 | NA | TRBV12-3/TRBV12-4 | few | CASRLGGGAYEQYF | TGTGCCAGCAGACTTGGAGGGGGGGCCTACGAGCAGTACTTC
TRBJ2-3 | NA | TRBV12-3/TRBV12-4 | many | CASSSQGGYDTQYF | TGTGCCAGCAGTTCTCAGGGCGGGTACGATACGCAGTATTTT
TRBJ2-1 | TRBD2 | TRBV3-1 | few | CASSQEPAGREQFF | TGTGCCAGCAGCCAAGAACCAGCGGGAAGGGAGCAGTTCTTC
TRBJ2-5 | NA | TRBV27 | NA | CASSLGWGQRRGETQYF | TGTGCCAGCAGTTTAGGTTGGGGGCAGCGGAGGGGTGAGACCCAGTACTTC
TRBJ1-5 | NA | TRBV27 | few | CASSFQGGNQPQHF | TGTGCCAGCAGTTTTCAGGGCGGCAATCAGCCCCAGCATTTT
TRBJ1-1 | TRBD1 | TRBV5-1 | few | CATALIRGREAFF | TGCGCCACCGCCCTAATCAGGGGGAGGGAAGCTTTCTTT
TRBJ2-2 | TRBD2 | TRBV6-2/TRBV6-3 | few | CASIPGGGAGELFF | TGTGCCAGCATCCCGGGAGGAGGGGCCGGGGAGCTGTTTTTT
TRBJ2-5 | NA | TRBV4-1 | few | CASSVSGGGPQETQYF | TGCGCCAGCAGTGTAAGCGGAGGGGGGCCCCAAGAGACCCAGTACTTC
TRBJ1-4 | TRBD1 | TRBV5-1 | NA | CASSLAGQGGEKLFF | TGCGCCAGCAGCTTGGCCGGACAGGGAGGTGAAAAACTGTTTTTT
TRBJ1-2 | NA | TRBV6-4 | many | CASSDSPGEGGYTF | TGTGCCAGCAGTGACTCGCCAGGGGAAGGCGGCTACACCTTC
TRBJ2-2 | NA | TRBV4-2 | many | CASSRLPVNTGELFF | TGTGCCAGCAGCCGCCTCCCAGTGAACACCGGGGAGCTGTTTTTT
TRBJ2-4 | NA | TRBV7-2 | NA | CASSSGVSKNIQYF | TGTGCCAGCAGCTCAGGGGTCTCCAAAAACATTCAGTACTTC